The 4 T cell receptor beta chains below were found in one sample sequenced in a study of CD8 T cells in ankylosing spondylitis. MiXCR was run by TCRdb on the 5' RACE reads, yielding one entry per CDR3 protein. The data contain about 360,000 distinct CDR3 sequences, around 15% of them singletons. The material sequenced was blood, either unsorted or a sorted T cell fraction (not recorded which). Source of these receptors: a male donor with ankylosing spondylitis or in good health (not recorded which).

This clonotype was detected a few times. The chain carries TRBV12-5 and TRBJ2-2; no clear D gene. V lost 2 bases to trimming and J lost 0 bases, with 4 bases between them. Germline-derived CDR1 and CDR2 are LGHNT and FRNRAP. CDR3 length equals 14 residues. The CDR3 reads CASGLLSNTGELFF. Written as DNA, the CDR3 is TGTGCTAGTGGTTTGCTCTCGAACACCGGGGAGCTGTTTTTT.

In its sample, this clonotype was seen a few times. The DNA for the CDR3 is TGTGCCAGCAGTCTACCCCCCGGACAGGGGAATCAGCCCCAGCATTTT. It yields the protein CASSLPPGQGNQPQHF. The rearrangement joins TRBV12-3 or TRBV12-4 to TRBJ1-5; 9 bases are a match to TRBD1. The CDR3 is 16 residues long. V shed 5 bases, J shed 4 bases, and the junction held 9 bases outside the gene matches.

The V and J genes are TRBV30 and TRBJ2-4, with 9 bases aligning to TRBD1. The CDR3 extends over 15 amino acids. The V gene end was trimmed by 2 bases and the J gene end by 8 bases; junction bases not matched to a gene: 10. The germline gives CDR1 GTSNPN, CDR2 SVGIG (reference sequence). The DNA for the CDR3 is TGTGCCTGGAGTCCGGGACAGGGTCGGGGTGACATTCAGTACTTC. Translation: CAWSPGQGRGDIQYF.

This clonotype was picked up a small number of times. This chain joins TRBV10-3 and TRBJ2-5; a possible D gene is TRBD2 (5 bases). The germline V and J ends were trimmed by 3 bases and 5 bases, with 10 bases remaining between them. The CDR3 spans 13 residues. The germline V gene encodes CDR1 ENHRY and CDR2 SYGVKD. The CDR3 bases are TGTGCCATCAGTGAAGGGAGAGAGGAGACCCAGTACTTC. This sequence encodes CAISEGREETQYF.